This TCR beta chain stems from a study of blood T cell repertoires in COVID-19. Study details: From the United States, Italy and Spain came samples of acute and convalescent COVID-19. T cells, B-cell-depleted T cells, or PBMCs provided the cDNA or gDNA that served as material.

The CDR3 is 13 residues long. Germline V gives CDR1 MDHEN, CDR2 SYDVKM. V was pared by 8 bases and J by 8 bases, with 18 bases between. This clone has only a few counts. Libraries were prepared by immunoSEQ multiplex PCR; TCRdb keeps only in-frame clonotypes and omits some of them. The data contain 75,000 to 85,000 clones, 80% to 90% of them seen just once; the ten biggest clones take up around 6.1%. The sequenced sample consisted of peripheral blood. The receptor comes from a man in his forties or fifties with active COVID-19. The rearrangement joins TRBV28 to TRBJ1-2, with D maybe TRBD1 (6 bases). Here the CDR3 reads CASSRGAAWGYTF. CDR3 bases: TGTGCCAGCTCCAGGGGCGCTGCGTGGGGCTACACCTTC.